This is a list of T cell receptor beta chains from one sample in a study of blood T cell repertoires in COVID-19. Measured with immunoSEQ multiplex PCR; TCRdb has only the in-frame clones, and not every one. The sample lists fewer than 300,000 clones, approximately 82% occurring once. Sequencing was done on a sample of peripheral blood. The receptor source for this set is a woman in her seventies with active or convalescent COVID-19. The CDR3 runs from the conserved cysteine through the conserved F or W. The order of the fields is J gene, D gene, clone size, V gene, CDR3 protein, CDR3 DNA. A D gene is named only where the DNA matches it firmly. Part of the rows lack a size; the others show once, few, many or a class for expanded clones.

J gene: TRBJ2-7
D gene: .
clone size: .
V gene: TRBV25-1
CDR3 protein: CASSELGRYEQYF
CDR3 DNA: TGTGCCAGCAGTGAACTAGGTCGCTACGAGCAGTACTTC

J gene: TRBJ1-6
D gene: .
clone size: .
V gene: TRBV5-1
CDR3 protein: CASSFNNSPLHF
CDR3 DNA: TGCGCCAGCAGCTTCAATAATTCACCCCTCCACTTT

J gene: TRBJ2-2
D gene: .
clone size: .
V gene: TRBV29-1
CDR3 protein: CSVDGANTGELFF
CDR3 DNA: TGCAGCGTGGACGGGGCGAACACCGGGGAGCTGTTTTTT

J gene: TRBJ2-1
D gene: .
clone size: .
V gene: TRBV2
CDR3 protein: CASRLNYNEQFF
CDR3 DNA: TGTGCCAGCAGGCTAAATTACAATGAGCAGTTCTTC

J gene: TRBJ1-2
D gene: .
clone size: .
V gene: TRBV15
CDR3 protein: CATSRGATSYTF
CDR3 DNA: TGTGCCACCAGCAGAGGCGCCACGAGCTACACCTTC

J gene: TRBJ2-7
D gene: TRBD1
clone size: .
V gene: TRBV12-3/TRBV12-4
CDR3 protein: CASSSDRGFKQYF
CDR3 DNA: TGTGCCAGCAGTTCGGACAGGGGCTTCAAGCAGTACTTC

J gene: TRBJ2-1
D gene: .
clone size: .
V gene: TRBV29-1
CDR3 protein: CSVDRGNEQFF
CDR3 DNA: TGCAGCGTCGATAGGGGGAATGAGCAGTTCTTC

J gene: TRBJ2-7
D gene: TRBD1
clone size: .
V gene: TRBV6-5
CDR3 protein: CASGTGRSYEQYF
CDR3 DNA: TGTGCCAGCGGGACAGGGAGGTCATACGAGCAGTACTTC

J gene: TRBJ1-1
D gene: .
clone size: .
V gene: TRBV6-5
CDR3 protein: CATGARDFTEAFF
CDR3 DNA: TGTGCCACTGGGGCCAGAGACTTCACTGAAGCTTTCTTT

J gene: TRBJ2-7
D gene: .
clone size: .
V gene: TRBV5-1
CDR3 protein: CASSLRPRDEQYF
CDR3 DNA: TGCGCCAGCAGCTTGAGACCCAGGGACGAGCAGTACTTC

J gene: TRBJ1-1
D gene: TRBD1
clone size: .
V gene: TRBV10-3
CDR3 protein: CAISETIAGTGGKNTEAFF
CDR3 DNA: TGTGCCATCAGTGAGACGATAGCCGGGACAGGGGGCAAGAACACTGAAGCTTTCTTT

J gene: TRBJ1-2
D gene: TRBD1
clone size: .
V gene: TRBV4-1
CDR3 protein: CASSQYSPDRGYGYTF
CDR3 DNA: TGCGCCAGCAGCCAATACAGCCCGGACAGGGGGTATGGTTACACCTTC

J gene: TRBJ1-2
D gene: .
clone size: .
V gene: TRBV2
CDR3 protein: CASSPGGTPYGYTF
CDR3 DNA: TGTGCCAGCAGCCCCGGGGGGACGCCCTATGGCTACACCTTC

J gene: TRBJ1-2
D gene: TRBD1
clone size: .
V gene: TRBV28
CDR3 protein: CASSSSGQGAPYGYTF
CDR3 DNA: TGTGCCAGCAGTTCCTCGGGACAGGGGGCCCCCTATGGCTACACCTTC

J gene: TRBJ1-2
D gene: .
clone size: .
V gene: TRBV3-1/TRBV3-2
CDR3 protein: CASSQDLGDGYTF
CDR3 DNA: TGTGCCAGCAGCCAAGACTTAGGAGATGGCTACACCTTC

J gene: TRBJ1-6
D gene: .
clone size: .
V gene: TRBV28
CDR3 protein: CASTKGGGSYNSPLHF
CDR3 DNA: TGTGCCAGCACCAAAGGTGGGGGGTCCTATAATTCACCCCTCCACTTT

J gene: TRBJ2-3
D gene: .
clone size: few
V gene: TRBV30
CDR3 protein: CACTPGHRTDTQYF
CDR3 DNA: TGTGCCTGCACTCCGGGACACCGCACAGATACGCAGTATTTT

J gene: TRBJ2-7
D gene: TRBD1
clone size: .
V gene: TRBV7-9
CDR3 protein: CASSRGQGALYEQYF
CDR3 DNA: TGTGCCAGCAGCCGAGGACAGGGGGCTTTATACGAGCAGTACTTC

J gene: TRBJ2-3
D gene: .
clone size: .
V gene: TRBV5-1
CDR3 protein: CASSSLQGSDTQYF
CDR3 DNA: TGCGCCAGCAGCTCCCTCCAGGGTTCAGATACGCAGTATTTT

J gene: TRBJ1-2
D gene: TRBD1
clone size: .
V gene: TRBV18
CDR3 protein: CASSEQQGASGYGYTF
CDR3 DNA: TGTGCCAGCTCAGAACAACAGGGGGCCAGCGGCTATGGCTACACCTTC

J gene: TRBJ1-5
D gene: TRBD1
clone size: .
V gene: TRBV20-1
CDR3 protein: CSASGTGVQPQHF
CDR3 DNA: TGCAGTGCTAGTGGGACAGGGGTTCAGCCCCAGCATTTT

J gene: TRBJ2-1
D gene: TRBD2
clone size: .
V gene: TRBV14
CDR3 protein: CASSQGLADNNEQFF
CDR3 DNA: TGTGCCAGCAGCCAAGGACTAGCGGATAACAATGAGCAGTTCTTC

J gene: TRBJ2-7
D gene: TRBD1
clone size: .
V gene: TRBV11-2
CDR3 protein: CASSTRPDRAYEQYF
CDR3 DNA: TGTGCCAGCTCGACACGCCCGGACAGGGCCTACGAGCAGTACTTC

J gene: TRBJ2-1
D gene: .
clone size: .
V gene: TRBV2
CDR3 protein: CASSDWASSNEQFF
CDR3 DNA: TGTGCCAGCAGTGACTGGGCGAGTAGCAATGAGCAGTTCTTC

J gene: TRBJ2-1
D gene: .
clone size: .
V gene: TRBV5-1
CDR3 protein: CASSFQRVRTGEQFF
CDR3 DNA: TGCGCCAGCAGCTTCCAGCGGGTAAGGACGGGTGAGCAGTTCTTC

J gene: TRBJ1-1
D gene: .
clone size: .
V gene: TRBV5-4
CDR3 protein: CASSRDINTEAFF
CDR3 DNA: TGTGCCAGCAGCCGGGACATAAACACTGAAGCTTTCTTT

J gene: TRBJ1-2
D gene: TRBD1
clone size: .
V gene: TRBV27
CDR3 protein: CASRTGGYGYTF
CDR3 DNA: TGTGCCAGCAGGACAGGGGGCTATGGCTACACCTTC

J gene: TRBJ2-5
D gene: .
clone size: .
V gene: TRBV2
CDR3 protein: CASSASRGETQYF
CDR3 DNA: TGTGCCAGCAGTGCTTCCCGGGGAGAGACCCAGTACTTC

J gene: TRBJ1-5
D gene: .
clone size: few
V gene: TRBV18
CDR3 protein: CASSRQERNQPQHF
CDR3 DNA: TGTGCCAGCTCACGACAAGAGCGCAATCAGCCCCAGCATTTT

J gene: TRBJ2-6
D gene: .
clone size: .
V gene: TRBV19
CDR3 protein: CASSPFPRGSHSGANVLTF
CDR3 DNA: TGTGCCAGTAGTCCATTTCCGCGGGGTTCCCACTCTGGGGCCAACGTCCTGACTTTC

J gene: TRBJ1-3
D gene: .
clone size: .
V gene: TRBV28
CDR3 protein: CASNRGVSGNTIYF
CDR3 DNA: TGTGCCAGCAACCGCGGGGTCTCTGGAAACACCATATATTTT

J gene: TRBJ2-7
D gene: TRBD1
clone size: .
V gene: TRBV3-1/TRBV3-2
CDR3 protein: CASSPVGQPIYEQYF
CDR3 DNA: TGTGCCAGCAGCCCCGTGGGACAGCCTATCTACGAGCAGTACTTC

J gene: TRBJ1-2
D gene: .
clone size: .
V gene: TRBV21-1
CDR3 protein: CASPQGGTLF
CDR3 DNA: TGTGCCAGTCCACAGGGAGGGACCCTCTTC

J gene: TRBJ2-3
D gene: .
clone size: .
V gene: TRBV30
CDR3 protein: CAWSGRLGDTQYF
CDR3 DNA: TGTGCCTGGAGTGGCCGACTAGGAGATACGCAGTATTTT

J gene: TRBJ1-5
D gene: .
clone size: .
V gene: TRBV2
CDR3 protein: CASSLWGENQPQHF
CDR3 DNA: TGTGCCAGCTCTTTGTGGGGGGAGAATCAGCCCCAGCATTTT

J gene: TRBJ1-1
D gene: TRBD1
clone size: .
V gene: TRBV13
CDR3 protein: CASSRTGQAFF
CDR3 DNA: TGTGCCAGCAGTAGGACAGGGCAAGCTTTCTTT

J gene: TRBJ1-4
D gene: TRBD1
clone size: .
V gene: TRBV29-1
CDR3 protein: CSGIGTGDEKLFF
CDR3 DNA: TGCAGCGGGATCGGGACAGGGGACGAAAAACTGTTTTTT

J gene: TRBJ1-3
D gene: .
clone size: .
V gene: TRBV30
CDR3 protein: CAWSAGNTIYF
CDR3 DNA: TGTGCCTGGAGTGCAGGAAACACCATATATTTT

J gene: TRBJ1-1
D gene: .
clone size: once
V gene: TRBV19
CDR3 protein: CASKQQGPSTEAFF
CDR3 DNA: TGTGCCAGTAAACAACAGGGTCCGAGCACTGAAGCTTTCTTT

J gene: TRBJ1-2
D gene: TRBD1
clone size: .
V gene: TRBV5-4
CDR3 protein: CASSPGQGPHYGYTF
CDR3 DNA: TGTGCCAGCAGCCCAGGACAGGGCCCACACTATGGCTACACCTTC

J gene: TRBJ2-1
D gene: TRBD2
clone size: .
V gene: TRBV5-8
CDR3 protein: CASSLGDYGNEQFF
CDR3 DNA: TGTGCCAGCAGCTTGGGGGACTACGGGAATGAGCAGTTCTTC

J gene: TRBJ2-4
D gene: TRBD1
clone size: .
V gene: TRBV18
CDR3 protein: CASSRDRVAKNIQYF
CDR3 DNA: TGTGCCAGCTCACGGGACAGGGTGGCCAAAAACATTCAGTACTTC

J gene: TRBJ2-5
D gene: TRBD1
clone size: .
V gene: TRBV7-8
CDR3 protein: CASSSDRVGRQETQYF
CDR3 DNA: TGTGCCAGCAGCTCTGACAGGGTGGGCCGTCAAGAGACCCAGTACTTC

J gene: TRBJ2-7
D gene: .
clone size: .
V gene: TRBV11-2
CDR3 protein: CASSLKGATYEQYF
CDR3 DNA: TGTGCCAGCAGCTTAAAAGGGGCGACCTACGAGCAGTACTTC

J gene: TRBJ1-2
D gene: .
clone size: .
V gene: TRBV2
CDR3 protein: CASSEQGTTMYGYTF
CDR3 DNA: TGTGCCAGCAGTGAACAGGGAACCACCATGTATGGCTACACCTTC

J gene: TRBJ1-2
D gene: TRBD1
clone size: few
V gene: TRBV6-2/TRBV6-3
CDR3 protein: CASSYSTGTAFGYTF
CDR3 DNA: TGTGCCAGCAGTTATTCCACCGGGACAGCCTTTGGCTACACCTTC

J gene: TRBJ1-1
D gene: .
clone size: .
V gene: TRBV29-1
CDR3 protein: CSGSAFRGWGTEAFF
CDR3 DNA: TGCAGCGGGTCCGCGTTTCGGGGTTGGGGCACTGAAGCTTTCTTT

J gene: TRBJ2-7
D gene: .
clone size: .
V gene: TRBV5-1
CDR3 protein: CASSLARDEQYF
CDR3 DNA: TGCGCCAGCAGCTTGGCCAGGGACGAGCAGTACTTC